This TCR beta chain was sequenced in a study of control samples from healthy donors and cancer patients. Some clones are missing from TCRdb's copy, which holds only in-frame ones; the method was immunoSEQ multiplex PCR. The sample includes more than 50,000 clones, about 96% seen only once; the top ten take roughly 0.99%. Germline V gene lookup returns CDR1 LNHDA and CDR2 SQIVND (reference sequence). V trimming: 6 bases; J trimming: 4 bases; junction bases outside the gene matches: 19. This CDR3 region has 20 residues. The chain links TRBV19 to TRBJ2-1, with 12 bases identical to TRBD2. This clonotype originated in a young woman in good health. Material for sequencing was blood. The CDR3 spells CASSPTSGGTLGIRYNEQFF. For the CDR3, the DNA is TGTGCCAGTAGCCCGACTAGCGGGGGAACCCTCGGGATCCGTTACAATGAGCAGTTCTTC.